The clone carrying this T cell receptor (beta chain) was seen a few times. Its antigen is currently unknown. The data are from a study of T-cell reconstitution after alpha-beta-depleted transplantation in children. Regarding the study as a whole: A year had passed since transplant, and T-cell counts and diversity by then came mostly from newly produced T cells.

As it was prepared, the TCRbeta library received unique molecular identifiers. TCRdb reprocessed the PCR reads via MiXCR and lists one record per CDR3 protein. The table shows about a million distinct CDR3 sequences, with 25% to 30% occurring only once. The CDR3 contains 17 residues. Between the trimmed V and J ends, which lost 1 base and 0 bases, there was a span of 14 bases. The sequencing here drew on PBMCs, mostly from graft donor cells, taken 360 days after TCRalphabeta/CD19-depleted stem cell transplant. This TCR was sampled from a boy younger than two who had a stem cell transplant for SCID, so the T cells may come from the graft donor. This chain connects TRBV12-3 or TRBV12-4 to TRBJ2-3, with TRBD1 as a possible D gene (5 bases). The CDR3 DNA reads as TGTGCCAGCAGTTTAGTAGAAGGCAGGGTGAGCACAGATACGCAGTATTTT. Amino acid sequence: CASSLVEGRVSTDTQYF.